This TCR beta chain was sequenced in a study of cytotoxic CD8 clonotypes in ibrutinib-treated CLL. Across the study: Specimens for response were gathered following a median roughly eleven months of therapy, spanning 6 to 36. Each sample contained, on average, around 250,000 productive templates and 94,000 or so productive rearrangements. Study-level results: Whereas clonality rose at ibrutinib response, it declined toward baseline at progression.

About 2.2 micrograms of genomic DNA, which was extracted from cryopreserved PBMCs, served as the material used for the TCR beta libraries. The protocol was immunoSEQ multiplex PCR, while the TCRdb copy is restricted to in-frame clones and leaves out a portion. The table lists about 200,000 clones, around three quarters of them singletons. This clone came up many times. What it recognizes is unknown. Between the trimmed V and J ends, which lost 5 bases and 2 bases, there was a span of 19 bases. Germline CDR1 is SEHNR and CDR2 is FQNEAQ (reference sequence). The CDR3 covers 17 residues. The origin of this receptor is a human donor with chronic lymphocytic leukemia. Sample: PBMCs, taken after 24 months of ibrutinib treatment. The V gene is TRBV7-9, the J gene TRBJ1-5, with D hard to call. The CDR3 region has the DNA TGTGCCAGCAGCGGCGGGCTTGGAGACGGTGGCAATCAGCCCCAGCATTTT. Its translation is CASSGGLGDGGNQPQHF.